The clone carrying this T cell receptor beta chain was detected many times. The antigen is unknown. This specimen comes from a study of CD8 T cells in ankylosing spondylitis. The CDR3 is 15 amino acids. CDR1 is SGHVS, CDR2 FNYEAQ, per germline. Losses at the gene ends were 1 base for V and 3 bases for J; bases not matched to a gene: 2. Each CDR3 protein gets one entry after TCRdb re-called the 5' RACE reads with MiXCR. The table records approximately 180,000 distinct CDR3 sequences, approximately 18% of them present only once. Notes on the study in general: A number of the motif variants had already been described in reactive arthritis synovial fluid and blood. Disease-associated clones were CD8+ and fairly uncommon in peripheral blood.

The sequenced material came from blood, either unsorted or a sorted T cell fraction (not recorded which). The sequence was collected from a male donor aged 5-30 years with ankylosing spondylitis or in good health (not recorded which). The chain has TRBV7-6 and TRBJ2-7; TRBD1 matches 11 bases. CDR3 coding DNA: TGTGCCAGCAGCTTAGGGACAGGGGGCAACTACGAGCAGTACGTC. This encodes CASSLGTGGNYEQYV.